The 30 T cell receptor beta chains below all came from one sample that was sequenced in a study of T cells expressing NK-cell markers. Each CDR3 protein gets one entry in TCRdb, which reprocessed the 5' RACE reads and gives no DNA. This sample carries a few hundred thousand distinct CDR3 sequences, with about 0.4% going to the ten biggest clones. The sample consisted of blood T cells: a sorted CD56 or NKG2C T cell subset, CD4+ or CD8+ T cells, or bulk PBMC T cells (not recorded which). These receptors were collected from a man aged 18 to 30 in good health.

The chain is built from TRBV5-1 and TRBJ1-5. The CDR3 runs to 15 residues. In germline, CDR1 is SGHRS, CDR2 YFSETQ. The CDR3 loop reads CASIEWALAFWPQHF.

The chain uses TRBV20-1 and TRBJ2-5; TCRdb gives TRBD2 as the D gene, but with no DNA this cannot be confirmed. The CDR3 has 13 residues. The germline V gene has CDR1 DFQATT and CDR2 SNEGSKA (reference sequence). The CDR3 sequence is CSASPTSGRIGYF.

This rearrangement joins TRBV6-5 to TRBJ2-3; TCRdb designates TRBD2, a call that cannot be tested without DNA. The CDR3 loop spans 18 amino acids. From germline, CDR1 is MNHEY and CDR2 SVGAGI. The CDR3 spells CASSYSIWTSGREDTQYF.

The chain is built from TRBV20-1 and TRBJ2-7. Germline CDR1 is DFQATT and CDR2 is SNEGSKA (reference sequence). The CDR3 contains 12 residues. CDR3 amino acids: CSAIEGTYEQYF.

The chain uses TRBV18 and TRBJ1-2; the D call of TRBD1 rests on TCRdb alone, since no DNA is present to check it. CDR3 length equals 15 residues. Germline-derived CDR1 and CDR2 are KGHSH and LQKENI. The CDR3 loop reads CASSPLPDSNYGYTF.

The V and J genes are TRBV5-5 and TRBJ1-1; TCRdb's D call of TRBD1 is untestable without DNA. Germline V gives CDR1 SGHKS, CDR2 YYEKEE (reference sequence). CDR3 length: 12 residues. Here the CDR3 reads CASSEAGFEAFF.

The rearrangement links TRBV20-1 to TRBJ1-6. The CDR3 sequence is 16 residues long. CDR1 and CDR2 (germline): DFQATT, SNEGSKA (reference sequence). The CDR3 protein is CSARDRVAVRYSPLHF.

This chain links TRBV7-2 with TRBJ1-1; TCRdb returns TRBD1, unconfirmable since there is no DNA. The CDR3 has 13 amino acids. Germline CDR1 is SGHTA and CDR2 is FQGNSA. CDR3: CASSRPLNTEAFF.

The chain links TRBV27 to TRBJ1-6; TCRdb gives TRBD1 as the D gene, but with no DNA this cannot be confirmed. The CDR3 has 17 residues. Germline-derived CDR1 and CDR2 are MNHEY and SMNVEV (reference sequence). CDR3 sequence: CASRGQGVRSYNSPLHF.

The chain recombines TRBV19 with TRBJ1-1. CDR3 length: 15 residues. The germline V gene has CDR1 LNHDA and CDR2 SQIVND (reference sequence). CDR3 sequence reads: CASSIVPIMNTEAFF.

The CDR3 loop reads CSATPAGTYNEQFF. The chain has TRBV29-1 and TRBJ2-1; TCRdb gives TRBD2 as the D gene, but with no DNA this cannot be confirmed. CDR3 length: 14 amino acids. The germline V gene has CDR1 SQVTM and CDR2 ANQGSEA.

The chain combines TRBV29-1 with TRBJ2-3; TCRdb picks TRBD1, but there is no DNA to check that call. The CDR3 spans 14 residues. Germline assignment: CDR1 SQVTM and CDR2 ANQGSEA. The chain's CDR3 is CSVRDRGRRYTQYF.

The genes are TRBV12-3 or TRBV12-4 and TRBJ2-2; TCRdb's assignment of TRBD1 cannot be checked, as there is no DNA. The CDR3 contains 16 residues. CDR3 residues: CASSPDDRVGTGELFF.

The chain joins TRBV20-1 to TRBJ2-7; TCRdb lists TRBD2, though no DNA is available to test this call. CDR1 and CDR2 (germline): DFQATT, SNEGSKA (reference sequence). The CDR3 runs 15 residues. The CDR3 sequence is CSARRLAGDMGEQYF.

This chain joins TRBV23-1 and TRBJ2-2; no DNA is available, so the TRBD1 call from TCRdb remains unchecked. TRBV23-1 is known as an ORF, though its function is uncertain. The CDR3 is 15 residues long. Here the CDR3 reads CASRTQGPHTGELFF.

The rearrangement joins TRBV20-1 to TRBJ2-1; TCRdb outputs TRBD2, but without DNA this stays unchecked. From germline, CDR1 is DFQATT and CDR2 SNEGSKA (reference sequence). CDR3 size: 15 residues. The CDR3: CSASRGESSYNEQFF.

The chain recombines TRBV20-1 with TRBJ2-3; TCRdb gives TRBD2 as the D gene, but with no DNA this cannot be confirmed. The germline gives CDR1 DFQATT, CDR2 SNEGSKA (reference sequence). The CDR3 contains 15 residues. This chain's CDR3 is CSADQLAGVEDTQYF.

The chain joins TRBV29-1 to TRBJ2-5; checking the TCRdb D call of TRBD2 is not possible without DNA. CDR1 and CDR2 (germline): SQVTM, ANQGSEA. The CDR3 totals 13 residues. The CDR3 sequence is CSVGAGGPQTQYF.

V is TRBV7-2 and J is TRBJ2-3; lacking DNA, the TRBD1 call made by TCRdb goes unchecked. Germline V lookup: CDR1 SGHTA, CDR2 FQGNSA. CDR3 length equals 16 residues. This CDR3 is CASSPRQGGSTDTQYF.

The chain is built from TRBV29-1 and TRBJ2-3; the D gene TCRdb calls, TRBD1, cannot be checked with no DNA. CDR1 SQVTM and CDR2 ANQGSEA come from the germline V gene. This CDR3 region has 14 residues. The CDR3 loop reads CSLGQGASTDTQYF.

J is TRBJ2-1 and V is TRBV5-4; TCRdb calls TRBD2, which cannot be checked without DNA. Germline assignment: CDR1 SGHNT and CDR2 YYREEE (reference sequence). CDR3 length: 14 residues. CDR3 amino acids: CASSLMREGDEQFF.

V and J are TRBV7-8 and TRBJ2-3; there is no DNA to check the TCRdb D call of TRBD1. This CDR3 comprises 16 residues. Germline V lookup: CDR1 SGHVS, CDR2 FQNEAQ. This chain's CDR3 is CASSFSDRGFSNTQYF.

The chain combines TRBV10-3 with TRBJ2-3. CDR3 length equals 14 residues. Germline V lookup: CDR1 ENHRY, CDR2 SYGVKD. CDR3 residues: CAISEREKTDTQYF.

V gene TRBV12-3 or TRBV12-4 combines with J gene TRBJ2-5; TCRdb gives TRBD2 as the D gene, but with no DNA this cannot be confirmed. The CDR3 contains 15 residues. The CDR3 loop is CASSLRTSEKETQYF.

The chain joins TRBV11-2 to TRBJ2-6; the TCRdb call, TRBD1, lacks DNA for checking. This CDR3 is 18 amino acids long. Germline V gives CDR1 SGHAT, CDR2 FQNNGV. CDR3 amino acids: CASKQVRGRGSGANVLTF.

V and J are TRBV6-5 and TRBJ1-1. Germline CDR1 is MNHEY and CDR2 is SVGAGI. The CDR3 contains 15 residues. CDR3: CASSYPGRGYTEAFF.

The V call is TRBV4-3, the J call TRBJ2-1; TCRdb names TRBD2, which stays unverified in the absence of DNA. CDR1 is LGHNA and CDR2 is YSLEER in the germline V gene. The CDR3 runs to 16 residues. CDR3 loop: CASSQESGRAGNEQFF.

The J gene is TRBJ2-7, the V gene TRBV10-3. The CDR3 is 16 amino acids. CDR1 and CDR2 from the germline V gene are ENHRY and SYGVKD. The CDR3 reads CATLTGISSGSYEQYF.

V is TRBV20-1 and J is TRBJ1-6. The CDR3 length is 16 residues. CDR1 and CDR2 from the germline V gene are DFQATT and SNEGSKA (reference sequence). CDR3 region: CSAPTGLLSYNSPLHF.

The chain carries TRBV6-1 and TRBJ1-6; no DNA is available, so the TRBD1 call from TCRdb remains unchecked. The CDR3 sequence is 14 residues long. Looked up from germline, CDR1 is MNHNS and CDR2 is SASEGT. CDR3: CASRGQGYSSPLHF.